The present T cell receptor (beta chain) was sequenced within a study of control samples from healthy donors and cancer patients. This clone was counted many times. Profiling relied on immunoSEQ multiplex PCR, and the TCRdb table lists in-frame clones only, not all of them. The profile covers approximately 150,000 clones, with around nine tenths appearing a single time and 6% to 9.5% taken by the ten largest. Material for sequencing was PBMCs. This TCR was sampled from a man between 45 and 60 years old with head and neck cancer.

CDR3 residues: CSVEDLGQGNTIYF. The CDR3 bases are TGCAGCGTTGAAGACCTTGGACAGGGAAACACCATATATTTT. This sequence joins TRBV29-1 and TRBJ1-3; D is possibly TRBD1 (6 bases). The CDR3 extends over 14 amino acids. V was shortened by 0 bases and J by 4 bases, with 10 bases between the two germline ends. Looked up from germline, CDR1 is SQVTM and CDR2 is ANQGSEA.